This paragraph reports one TCR beta chain. As yet, its antigen is unknown. These data belong to a study of blood T cells in healthy people across ages. For the second PCR, which ran for about 6 to 11 cycles, a sample-barcoded 5' primer and a J-beta primer mix were used. A template-switch adaptor that had 12 random nucleotides put a tag on each cDNA molecule. Each CDR3 protein is one row after TCRdb ran MiXCR on the 5' RACE reads. Here the sample spans over a million distinct CDR3 sequences, 40% to 50% being singletons. V lost 3 bases and J lost 1, with 13 bases in between. Germline loops: CDR1 DFQATT, CDR2 SNEGSKA (reference sequence). CDR3 size: 14 residues. Whole-study results and caveats: Both higher diversity and more naive CD4+ cells marked long-lived donors when set against aged donors.

Sequencing was performed on blood. The receptor was isolated from a woman aged 18-29 years in good health. The V call is TRBV20-1, the J call TRBJ2-7, with D maybe TRBD2 (6 bases). This chain's CDR3 is CSARGRGPSYEQYF. In nucleotides, the CDR3 is TGCAGTGCTAGGGGGCGGGGCCCGTCCTACGAGCAGTACTTC.